These 10 T cell receptor beta chains share one sample of origin, sequenced in a study of graft-versus-host responses after intestinal transplantation. Sequenced by immunoSEQ multiplex PCR; TCRdb stores in-frame clones only, minus some. The sample yields about 120,000 clones, 85% to 95% seen once. Their antigens are not known. This material consisted of unstimulated CD8+ T cells sorted from spleen or lymph node cells, taken before transplant. Receptors were obtained from a human donor who was the organ donor for an intestinal transplant.

The chain combines TRBV18 with TRBJ2-1; the match to TRBD2 covers 13 bases. Germline V gene sequence: CDR1 KGHSH, CDR2 LQKENI. With 2 bases clipped from V and 2 bases from J, the junction kept 3 bases outside the gene matches. CDR3 length equals 17 residues. In DNA, the CDR3 is TGTGCCAGCTCACCAAGACTAGCGGGAGGCCCCTACAATGAGCAGTTCTTC. Amino acid sequence: CASSPRLAGGPYNEQFF.

The V gene is TRBV7-9, the J gene TRBJ1-5; D is perhaps TRBD1 (6 bases). Germline values: CDR1 SEHNR, CDR2 FQNEAQ (reference sequence). The CDR3 is made up of 17 amino acids. Trimming stripped 4 bases from V and 4 bases from J, with 20 bases between. CDR3 DNA: TGTGCCAGCAGCTCCACCCCTGGAACAGGGACTAATCAGCCCCAGCATTTT. This gives the protein CASSSTPGTGTNQPQHF. Looking up the rest from reference TRBV7-9 and TRBJ1-5 gives the full variable domain: DTGVSQNPRHKITKRGQNVTFRCDPISEHNRLYWYRQTLGQGPEFLTYFQNEAQLEKSRLLSDRFSAERPKGSFSTLEIQRTEQGDSAMYLCASSSTPGTGTNQPQHFGDGTRLSIL.

The rearrangement joins TRBV27 to TRBJ1-1; a possible D gene is TRBD1 (6 bases). Between the trimmed V and J ends, which lost 5 bases and 5 bases, there was a span of 21 bases. The CDR3 runs 16 residues. Germline V gene lookup returns CDR1 MNHEY and CDR2 SMNVEV (reference sequence). CDR3 sequence (DNA): TGTGCCAGCAGTGCCGGGACAAGCAGTTGGGCGACTGAAGCTTTCTTT. This gives the protein CASSAGTSSWATEAFF.

The chain is built from TRBV21-1 and TRBJ2-2. TRBV21-1 is assigned pseudogene status. The CDR3 loop spans 11 amino acids. CDR3 residues: CASLDTGELFF. The DNA of the CDR3 is TGTGCCAGCTTGGACACCGGGGAGCTGTTTTTT.

This rearrangement joins TRBV4-1 to TRBJ2-5; D unresolved. The J call is in doubt because the DNA end fits TRBJ2-7 better. Germline V lookup: CDR1 MGHRA, CDR2 YSYEKL. The CDR3 consists of 14 residues. The CDR3 here is CASSQGMGSYEQYF. The CDR3 DNA follows: TGCGCCAGCAGCCAAGGGATGGGATCCTACGAGCAGTACTTC.

This clone was recorded only once. The gene calls are TRBV28 and TRBJ2-7; 11 bases align to TRBD2. CDR3 length: 16 residues. Unmatched junction bases numbered 12, after V lost 5 bases and J lost 6 bases. Germline lookup yields CDR1 MDHEN and CDR2 SYDVKM. CDR3 sequence (DNA): TGTGCCAGCAGTGGGGGGGGTTGGCTAGCGGGAGGCGAGCAGTACTTC. Translated, it gives CASSGGGWLAGGEQYF.

The genes are TRBV4-1 and TRBJ1-4; D is perhaps TRBD1 (5 bases). V was pared by 4 bases and J by 3 bases, with 9 bases between. From germline, CDR1 is MGHRA and CDR2 YSYEKL. CDR3 length: 14 amino acids. The CDR3 sequence is CASSPTAPNEKLFF. The CDR3 nucleotides read TGCGCCAGCAGCCCGACAGCTCCTAATGAAAAACTGTTTTTT.

This clone is a singleton in its sample. The V gene is TRBV9, the J gene TRBJ2-7; D uncertain. CDR1 is SGDLS and CDR2 is YYNGEE in the germline V gene. The CDR3 consists of 16 residues. Trimming removed 4 bases from V and 0 bases from J, with 17 bases in between. CDR3 amino acids: CASSLSPDIISYEQYF. The CDR3 DNA sequence: TGTGCCAGCAGCCTGAGTCCCGACATAATCTCCTACGAGCAGTACTTC. Full variable domain (rest looked up from reference TRBV9 and TRBJ2-7): DSGVTQTPKHLITATGQRVTLRCSPRSGDLSVYWYQQSLDQGLQFLIQYYNGEERAKGNILERFSAQQFPDLHSELNLSSLELGDSALYFCASSLSPDIISYEQYFGPGTRLTVT.

As DNA, the CDR3 is TGTGCCAGCAGCCCATCCACCGGGACTAGCAGCAATGAGCAGTTCTTC. This codes for CASSPSTGTSSNEQFF. The rearrangement links TRBV5-4 to TRBJ2-1; the match to TRBD2 covers 9 bases. Trimming cost V 4 bases and J 6 bases; bases outside gene matches: 11. This CDR3 is built from 16 residues. CDR1 and CDR2 (germline): SGHNT, YYREEE (reference sequence). Full variable domain (remainder filled in from reference TRBV5-4 and TRBJ2-1): ETGVTQSPTHLIKTRGQQVTLRCSSQSGHNTVSWYQQALGQGPQFIFQYYREEENGRGNFPPRFSGLQFPNYSSELNVNALELDDSALYLCASSPSTGTSSNEQFFGPGTRLTVL.

This clone was counted a single time. The chain recombines TRBV28 with TRBJ2-3; D is unresolved. The CDR3 consists of 16 residues. Trimming pared 3 bases from V and 0 bases from J, leaving 13 bases between. Germline V gene data show CDR1 as MDHEN and CDR2 as SYDVKM. The CDR3 nucleotides read TGTGCCAGCAGTTTGGGCGGCAGAGCTAGCACAGATACGCAGTATTTT. Its protein is CASSLGGRASTDTQYF.